This TCR beta chain was sequenced during a study of cytomegalovirus exposure and HLA in healthy donors. Study as a whole: A previous analysis identified 95 million to 140 million unique TCR beta sequences derived from roughly 180 million T cells.

Trimming removed 3 bases at V and 0 bases at J, with 17 bases between. Germline assignment: CDR1 KGHSH and CDR2 LQKENI. The CDR3 runs to 17 residues. A multiplex PCR was run with 60 Vbeta primers and 13 Jbeta primers. Profiling relied on immunoSEQ multiplex PCR, and the TCRdb table lists in-frame clones only, not all of them. Altogether tens of thousands of clones are present, 72% being singletons, with the ten largest covering 9% to 14%. The TCR was taken from a woman aged 35 to 49 in good health and CMV-seropositive. The specimen sequenced was PBMCs. The rearrangement links TRBV18 to TRBJ1-1; D unclear. The CDR3 coding sequence is TGTGCCAGCTCACCGACCCGGCAGCGAATACTGAACACTGAAGCTTTCTTT. This codes for CASSPTRQRILNTEAFF.